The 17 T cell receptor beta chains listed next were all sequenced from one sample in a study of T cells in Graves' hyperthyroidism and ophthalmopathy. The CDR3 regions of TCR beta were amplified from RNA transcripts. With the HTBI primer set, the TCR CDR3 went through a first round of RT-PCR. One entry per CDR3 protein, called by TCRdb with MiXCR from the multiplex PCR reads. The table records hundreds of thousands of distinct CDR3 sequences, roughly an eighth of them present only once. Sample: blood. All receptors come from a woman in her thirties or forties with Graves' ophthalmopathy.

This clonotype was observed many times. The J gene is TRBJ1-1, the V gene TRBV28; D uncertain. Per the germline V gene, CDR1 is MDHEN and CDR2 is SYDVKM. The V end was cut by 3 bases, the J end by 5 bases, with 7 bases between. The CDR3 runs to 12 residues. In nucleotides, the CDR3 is TGTGCCAGCAGTTTCTACAATACTGAAGCTTTCTTT. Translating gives CASSFYNTEAFF.

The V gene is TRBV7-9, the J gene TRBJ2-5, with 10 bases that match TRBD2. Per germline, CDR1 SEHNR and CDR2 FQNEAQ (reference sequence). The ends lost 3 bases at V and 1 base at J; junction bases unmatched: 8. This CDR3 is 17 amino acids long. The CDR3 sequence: CASSFLGSGRIQETQYF. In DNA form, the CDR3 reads TGTGCCAGCAGCTTTTTAGGTAGCGGGAGGATCCAAGAGACCCAGTACTTC.

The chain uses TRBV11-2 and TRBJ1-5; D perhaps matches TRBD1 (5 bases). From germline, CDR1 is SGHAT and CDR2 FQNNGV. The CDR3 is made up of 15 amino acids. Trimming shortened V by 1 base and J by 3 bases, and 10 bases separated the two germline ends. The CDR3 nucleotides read TGTGCCAGCAGCTTAGGGGCGACAGTCAATCAGCCCCAGCATTTT. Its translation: CASSLGATVNQPQHF.

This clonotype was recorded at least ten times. The CDR3 spells CASSMDRGLQPQHF. The CDR3 DNA follows: TGTGCCAGCAGCATGGACAGGGGGCTGCAGCCCCAGCATTTT. The rearrangement joins TRBV6-1 to TRBJ1-5; 11 positions agree with TRBD1. V lost 6 bases, J lost 7 bases, and 5 bases stayed unmatched. The CDR3 has 14 amino acids. Germline V gives CDR1 MNHNS, CDR2 SASEGT.

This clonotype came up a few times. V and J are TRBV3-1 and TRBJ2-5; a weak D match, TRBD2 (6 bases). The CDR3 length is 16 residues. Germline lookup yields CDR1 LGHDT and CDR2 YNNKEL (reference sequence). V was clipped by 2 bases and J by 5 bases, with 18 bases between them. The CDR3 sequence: CASSQTGRPRGETQYF. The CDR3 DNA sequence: TGTGCCAGCAGCCAAACTGGACGGCCGCGGGGTGAGACCCAGTACTTC.

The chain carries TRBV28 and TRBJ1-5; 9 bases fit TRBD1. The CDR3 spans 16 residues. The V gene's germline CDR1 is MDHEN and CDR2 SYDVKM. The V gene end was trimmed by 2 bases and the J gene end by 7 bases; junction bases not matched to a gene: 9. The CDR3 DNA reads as TGTGCCAGCAGTTTAACAGTGGGACAGGGCGGCCAGCCCCAGCATTTT. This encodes CASSLTVGQGGQPQHF.

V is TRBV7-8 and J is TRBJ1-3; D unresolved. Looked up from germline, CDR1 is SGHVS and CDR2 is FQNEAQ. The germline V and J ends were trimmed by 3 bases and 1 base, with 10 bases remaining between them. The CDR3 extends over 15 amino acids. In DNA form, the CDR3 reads TGTGCCAGCAGCTTGCGGTTTAAATCTGGAAACACCATATATTTT. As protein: CASSLRFKSGNTIYF.

CDR3: CASSLTTGPGEQYF. In DNA form, the CDR3 reads TGTGCCAGCAGCCTGACGACAGGACCAGGCGAGCAGTACTTC. V is TRBV7-2 and J is TRBJ2-7; perhaps TRBD1 as D (6 bases). This CDR3 has 14 amino acids. V was shortened by 5 bases and J by 6 bases, with 17 bases between the two germline ends. CDR1 SGHTA and CDR2 FQGNSA come from the germline V gene. Variable domain in full (rest from reference TRBV7-2 and TRBJ2-7): GAGVSQSPSNKVTEKGKDVELRCDPISGHTALYWYRQSLGQGLEFLIYFQGNSAPDKSGLPSDRFSAERTGGSVSTLTIQRTQQEDSAVYLCASSLTTGPGEQYFGPGTRLTVT.

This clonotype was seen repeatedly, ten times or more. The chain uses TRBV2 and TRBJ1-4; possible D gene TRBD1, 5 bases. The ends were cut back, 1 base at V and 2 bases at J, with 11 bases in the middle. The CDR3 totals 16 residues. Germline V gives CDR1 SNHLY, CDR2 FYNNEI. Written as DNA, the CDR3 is TGTGCCAGCAGTGAAGGTTTGAGGGGTACTAATGAAAAACTGTTTTTT. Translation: CASSEGLRGTNEKLFF.

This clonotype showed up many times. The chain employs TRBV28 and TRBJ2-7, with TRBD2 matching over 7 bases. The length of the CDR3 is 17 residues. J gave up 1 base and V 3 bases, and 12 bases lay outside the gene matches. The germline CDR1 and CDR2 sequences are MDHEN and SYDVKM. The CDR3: CASSFPPRLAESYEQYF. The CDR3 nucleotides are TGTGCCAGCAGTTTCCCCCCCCGGCTAGCGGAATCCTACGAGCAGTACTTC.

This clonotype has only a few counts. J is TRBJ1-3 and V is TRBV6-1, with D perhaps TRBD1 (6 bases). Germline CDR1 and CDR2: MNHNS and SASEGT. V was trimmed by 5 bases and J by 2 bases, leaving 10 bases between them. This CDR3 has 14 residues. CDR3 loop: CASSPRDTGNTIYF. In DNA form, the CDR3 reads TGTGCCAGCAGTCCCCGGGACACTGGAAACACCATATATTTT.

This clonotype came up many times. Here the CDR3 reads CASSPIGVFNQPQHF. The DNA for the CDR3 is TGTGCCAGCAGTCCCATCGGGGTTTTCAATCAGCCCCAGCATTTT. The V and J genes are TRBV28 and TRBJ1-5, with no clear D. With 5 bases removed from V and 3 bases from J, the gap between germline ends came to 14 bases. Germline loops: CDR1 MDHEN, CDR2 SYDVKM. The CDR3 totals 15 residues.

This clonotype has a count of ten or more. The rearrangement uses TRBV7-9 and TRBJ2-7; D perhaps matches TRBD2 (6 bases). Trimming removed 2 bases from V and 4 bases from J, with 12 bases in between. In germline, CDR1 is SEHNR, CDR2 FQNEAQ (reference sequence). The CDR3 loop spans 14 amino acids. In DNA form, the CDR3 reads TGTGCCAGCAGCTTAATGGGGGGAGTATACGAGCAGTACTTC. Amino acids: CASSLMGGVYEQYF.

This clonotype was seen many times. CDR3 nucleotide sequence: TGTGCCAGTAGCATACTCCTCCTACAGGGGAGAAGGAACACTGAAGCTTTCTTT. Residues: CASSILLLQGRRNTEAFF. The gene calls are TRBV19 and TRBJ1-1, with TRBD1 identical over 7 bases. The CDR3 extends over 18 amino acids. V was pared by 6 bases and J by 1 base, with 17 bases of the junction left unmatched. Germline values: CDR1 LNHDA, CDR2 SQIVND (reference sequence). The whole variable domain, filled in from reference TRBV19 and TRBJ1-1, reads DGGITQSPKYLFRKEGQNVTLSCEQNLNHDAMYWYRQDPGQGLRLIYYSQIVNDFQKGDIAEGYSVSREKKESFPLTVTSAQKNPTAFYLCASSILLLQGRRNTEAFFGQGTRLTVV.

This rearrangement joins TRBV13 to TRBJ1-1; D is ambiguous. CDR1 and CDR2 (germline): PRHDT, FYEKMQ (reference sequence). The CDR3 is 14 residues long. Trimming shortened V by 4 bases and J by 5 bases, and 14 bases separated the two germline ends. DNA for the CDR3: TGTGCCAGCAGCTCTCACGGGAAGGGAACTGAAGCTTTCTTT. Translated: CASSSHGKGTEAFF. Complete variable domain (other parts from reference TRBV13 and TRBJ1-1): AAGVIQSPRHLIKEKRETATLKCYPIPRHDTVYWYQQGPGQDPQFLISFYEKMQSDKGSIPDRFSAQQFSDYHSELNMSSLELGDSALYFCASSSHGKGTEAFFGQGTRLTVV.

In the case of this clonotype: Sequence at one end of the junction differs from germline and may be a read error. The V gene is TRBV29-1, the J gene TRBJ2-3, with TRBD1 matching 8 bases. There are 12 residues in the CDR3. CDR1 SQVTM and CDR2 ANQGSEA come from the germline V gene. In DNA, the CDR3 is TGCAGCGTCGAAGGACAGGGAGATACGCAGTATTTT. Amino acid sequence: CSVEGQGDTQYF.

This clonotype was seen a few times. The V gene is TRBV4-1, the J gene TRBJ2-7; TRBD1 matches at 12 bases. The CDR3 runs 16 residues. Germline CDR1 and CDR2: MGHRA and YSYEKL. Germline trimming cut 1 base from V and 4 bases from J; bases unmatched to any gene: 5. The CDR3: CASSQAGTGGLYEQYF. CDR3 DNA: TGCGCCAGCAGCCAAGCCGGGACAGGGGGCTTATACGAGCAGTACTTC.